The clone carrying this T cell receptor beta chain was found once. This entry is derived from a study of blood T cell repertoires in COVID-19. Study at large: The origin of the acute and convalescent COVID-19 samples was the United States, Italy and Spain. PBMCs, B-cell-depleted T cells, or T cells were the source of the cDNA or gDNA that made up the material.

Original data processing: Reference gene primer amplification gave nucleated cell count estimates. Assay: immunoSEQ multiplex PCR; the TCRdb copy retains only in-frame clones and omits some. That table supplies the V and J calls and clone size; D and trimming were determined from the DNA. The data show about 370,000 clones, with approximately 88% seen just once and 2.5% to 3.5% held by the top ten. From germline, CDR1 is MNHEY and CDR2 SVGAGI. The CDR3 is 15 residues long. The V gene is TRBV6-5, the J gene TRBJ2-2, with TRBD1 identical over 7 bases. The material sequenced was peripheral blood. The sequence derives from a woman aged 25 to 39 with COVID-19, enrolled during active disease. In DNA, the CDR3 is TGTGCTTCTGACAGGGAACTATGGAACACCGGGGAGCTGTTTTTT. This codes for CASDRELWNTGELFF.